Sequencing of this TCR beta chain was carried out in a study of CD8 T cells in Susac syndrome. The RNA input was 0.5 to 1 ug, and it was reverse transcribed with random hexamers. Multiplex PCR with immunoSEQ amplified the TCR beta CDR3 across 54 Vbeta and 13 Jbeta. Via MiXCR, TCRdb re-called the immunoSEQ multiplex PCR reads, giving one row per CDR3 protein. In the table there are some 150,000 distinct CDR3 sequences, around 95% of which are singletons. V trimming: 3 bases; J trimming: 5 bases; junction bases outside the gene matches: 5. This CDR3 is 14 amino acids long. In germline, CDR1 is DFQATT, CDR2 SNEGSKA (reference sequence). CD8+ and CD4+ blood T cells underwent TCR beta sequencing. Study-wide points: In Susac patients, clonal expansion was not detected in CD4+ cells.

In the case of this clonotype: Its specificity is not known.

The chain has TRBV20-1 and TRBJ2-2; TRBD1 agrees at 8 bases. This TCR was recovered from a human donor with Susac syndrome. Sequences were obtained from CD4+ T cells from PBMCs. CDR3 nucleotides: TGCAGTGCTAGGTTACAGGGGGAAACCGGGGAGCTGTTTTTT. Translated: CSARLQGETGELFF.